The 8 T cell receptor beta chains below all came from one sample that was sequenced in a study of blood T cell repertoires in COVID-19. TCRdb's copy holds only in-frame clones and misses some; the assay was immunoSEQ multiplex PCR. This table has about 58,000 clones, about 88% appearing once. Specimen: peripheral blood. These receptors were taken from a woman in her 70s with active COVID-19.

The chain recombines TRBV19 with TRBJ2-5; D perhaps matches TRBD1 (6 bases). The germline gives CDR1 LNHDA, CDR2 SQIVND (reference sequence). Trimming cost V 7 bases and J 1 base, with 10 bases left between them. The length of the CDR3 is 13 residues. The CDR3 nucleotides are TGTGCCAGTAAGTTGGACAGCCAAGAGACCCAGTACTTC. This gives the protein CASKLDSQETQYF.

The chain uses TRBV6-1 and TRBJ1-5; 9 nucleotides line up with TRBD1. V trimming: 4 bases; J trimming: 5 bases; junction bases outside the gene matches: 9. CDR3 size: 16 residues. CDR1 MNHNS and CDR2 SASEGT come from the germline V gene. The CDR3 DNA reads TGTGCCAGCAGTGTTTCGGACAGGGGTTTCGATCAGCCCCAGCATTTT. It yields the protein CASSVSDRGFDQPQHF.

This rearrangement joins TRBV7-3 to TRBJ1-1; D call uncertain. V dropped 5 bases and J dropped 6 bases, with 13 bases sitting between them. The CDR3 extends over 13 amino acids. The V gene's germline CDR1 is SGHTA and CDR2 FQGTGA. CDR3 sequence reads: CASSPNVIAEAFF. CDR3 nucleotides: TGTGCCAGCAGCCCAAATGTAATAGCTGAAGCTTTCTTT.

CDR3 amino acids: CASSLTSKDTQYF. CDR3 coding DNA: TGTGCCAGCAGCTTGACTAGTAAAGATACGCAGTATTTT. The chain links TRBV5-5 to TRBJ2-3; perhaps TRBD2 as D (5 bases). Trimming removed 1 base from V and 5 bases from J, with 8 bases in between. This CDR3 is built from 13 residues. Germline CDR1 reads SGHKS; CDR2 reads YYEKEE (reference sequence).

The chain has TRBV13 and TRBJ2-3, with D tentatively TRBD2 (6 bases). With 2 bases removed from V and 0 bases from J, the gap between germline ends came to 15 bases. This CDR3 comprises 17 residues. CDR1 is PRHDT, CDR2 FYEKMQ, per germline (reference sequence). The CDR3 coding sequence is TGTGCCAGCAGCTTAAGTGCGGCGGGGAGGAGCACAGATACGCAGTATTTT. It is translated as CASSLSAAGRSTDTQYF.

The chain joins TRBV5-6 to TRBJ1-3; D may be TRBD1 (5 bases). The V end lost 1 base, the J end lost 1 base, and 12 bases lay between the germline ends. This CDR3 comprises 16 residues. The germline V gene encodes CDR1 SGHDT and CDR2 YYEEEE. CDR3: CASSLRGGISGNTIYF. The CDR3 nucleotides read TGTGCCAGCAGCTTGAGGGGTGGTATTTCTGGAAACACCATATATTTT.

CDR3 in amino acids: CASSYESAGAYEQYF. The DNA for the CDR3 is TGTGCCAGCAGTTACGAGTCAGCGGGAGCCTACGAGCAGTACTTC. This sequence joins TRBV6-5 and TRBJ2-7; 8 bases map to TRBD2. With V trimmed by 2 bases and J by 2 bases, 5 bases remained unmatched. Germline V lookup: CDR1 MNHEY, CDR2 SVGAGI. There are 15 residues in the CDR3.

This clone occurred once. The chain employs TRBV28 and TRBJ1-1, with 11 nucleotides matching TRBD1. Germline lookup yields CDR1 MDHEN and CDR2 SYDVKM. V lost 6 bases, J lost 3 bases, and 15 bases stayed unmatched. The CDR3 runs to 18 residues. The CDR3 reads CASSRLTLTGQGDTEAFF. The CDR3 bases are TGTGCCAGCAGCCGCCTAACCCTGACGGGACAGGGGGACACTGAAGCTTTCTTT. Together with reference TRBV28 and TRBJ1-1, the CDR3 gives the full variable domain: DVKVTQSSRYLVKRTGEKVFLECVQDMDHENMFWYRQDPGLGLRLIYFSYDVKMKEKGDIPEGYSVSREKKERFSLILESASTNQTSMYLCASSRLTLTGQGDTEAFFGQGTRLTVV.